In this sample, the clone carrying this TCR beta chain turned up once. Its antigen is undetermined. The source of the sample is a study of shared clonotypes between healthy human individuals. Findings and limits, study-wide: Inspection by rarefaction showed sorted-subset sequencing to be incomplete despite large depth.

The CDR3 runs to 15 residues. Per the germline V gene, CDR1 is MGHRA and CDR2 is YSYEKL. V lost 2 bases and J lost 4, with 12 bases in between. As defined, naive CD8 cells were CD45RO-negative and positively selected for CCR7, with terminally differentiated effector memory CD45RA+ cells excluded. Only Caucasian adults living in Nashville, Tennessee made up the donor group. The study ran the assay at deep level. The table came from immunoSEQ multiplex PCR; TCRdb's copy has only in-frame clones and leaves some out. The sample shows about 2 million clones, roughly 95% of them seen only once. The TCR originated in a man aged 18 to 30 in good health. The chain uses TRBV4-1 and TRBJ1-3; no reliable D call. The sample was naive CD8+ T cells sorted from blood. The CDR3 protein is CASSQLIWGGNTIYF. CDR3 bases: TGCGCCAGCAGCCAATTGATCTGGGGAGGAAACACCATATATTTT.